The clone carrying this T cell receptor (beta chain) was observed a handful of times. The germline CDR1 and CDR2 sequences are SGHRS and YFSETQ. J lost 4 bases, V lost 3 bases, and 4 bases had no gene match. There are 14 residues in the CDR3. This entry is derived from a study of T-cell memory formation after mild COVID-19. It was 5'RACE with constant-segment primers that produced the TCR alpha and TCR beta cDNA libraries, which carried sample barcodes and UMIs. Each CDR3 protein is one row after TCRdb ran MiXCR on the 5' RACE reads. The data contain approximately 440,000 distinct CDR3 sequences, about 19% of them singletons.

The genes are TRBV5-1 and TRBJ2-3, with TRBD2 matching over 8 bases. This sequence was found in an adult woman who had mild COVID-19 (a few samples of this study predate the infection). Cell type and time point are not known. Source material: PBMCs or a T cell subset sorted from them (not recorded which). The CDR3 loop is CASSSGLAPDTQYF. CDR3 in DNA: TGCGCCAGCAGCTCAGGACTAGCTCCAGATACGCAGTATTTT.